This TCR beta chain was documented in a study of blood T cell repertoires in COVID-19. About the research overall: Nucleic acid was either cDNA or gDNA, and it came from T cells, B-cell-depleted T cells, or PBMCs.

Germline V lookup: CDR1 SEHNR, CDR2 FQNEAQ (reference sequence). V was clipped by 5 bases and J by 7 bases, with 15 bases between them. The CDR3 consists of 14 residues. Profiling relied on immunoSEQ multiplex PCR, and the TCRdb table lists in-frame clones only, not all of them. The sample records approximately 160,000 clones, about 85% being singletons. The Seattle patients joined while their infection was active and were tracked longitudinally afterward. The sequenced material came from peripheral blood. The sequence came from a woman in her fifties or sixties with COVID-19, enrolled during active disease. This sequence joins TRBV7-9 and TRBJ1-5; D is perhaps TRBD1 (5 bases). In nucleotides, the CDR3 is TGTGCCAGCAGCCTAGGCCAGTCAGGGCAGCCCCAGCATTTT. Translated: CASSLGQSGQPQHF. The full variable domain, its missing parts supplied by reference TRBV7-9 and TRBJ1-5, is DTGVSQNPRHKITKRGQNVTFRCDPISEHNRLYWYRQTLGQGPEFLTYFQNEAQLEKSRLLSDRFSAERPKGSFSTLEIQRTEQGDSAMYLCASSLGQSGQPQHFGDGTRLSIL.